The 23 T cell receptor beta chains below were found in one sample sequenced in a study of technical replicates of blood from a handful of donors. The protocol was immunoSEQ multiplex PCR, while the TCRdb copy is restricted to in-frame clones and leaves out a portion. The profile covers approximately 78,000 clones, with approximately 92% appearing a single time and over 0.35% taken by the ten largest. Material: T cells isolated from PBMCs. These receptors were collected from a human donor in good health.

The V gene is TRBV6-1, the J gene TRBJ1-1; TRBD1 matches at 10 bases. With 6 bases clipped from V and 1 base from J, the junction kept 5 bases outside the gene matches. CDR1 is MNHNS, CDR2 SASEGT, per germline. This CDR3 is built from 15 residues. The CDR3 sequence: CASSGQGGRNTEAFF. The CDR3 DNA sequence: TGTGCCAGCAGCGGACAGGGGGGACGGAACACTGAAGCTTTCTTT.

CDR3 sequence reads: CAWTSQGTTFGQYF. CDR3 DNA: TGTGCCTGGACCTCACAGGGTACCACCTTTGGGCAGTACTTC. The chain uses TRBV30 and TRBJ2-7; possibly TRBD1 for D (6 bases). Trimming stripped 4 bases from V and 9 bases from J, with 22 bases between. CDR1 GTSNPN and CDR2 SVGIG come from the germline V gene (reference sequence). This CDR3 is built from 14 residues.

The genes are TRBV7-8 and TRBJ1-5; 8 nucleotides match TRBD1. Germline lookup yields CDR1 SGHVS and CDR2 FQNEAQ. V gave up 5 bases and J gave up 9 bases; unmatched junction bases: 9. The CDR3 is 14 amino acids. CDR3: CASSEGQVRAPQHF. The CDR3 DNA reads as TGTGCCAGCAGCGAGGGACAGGTTAGAGCGCCCCAGCATTTT. Variable domain in full (rest from reference TRBV7-8 and TRBJ1-5): GAGVSQSPRYKVAKRGQDVALRCDPISGHVSLFWYQQALGQGPEFLTYFQNEAQLDKSGLPSDRFFAERPEGSVSTLKIQRTQQEDSAVYLCASSEGQVRAPQHFGDGTRLSIL.

The chain couples TRBV5-6 to TRBJ1-2; no reliable D call. Trimming left V 4 bases short and J 3 bases short, with 10 bases between. The CDR3 loop spans 13 amino acids. Germline CDR1 and CDR2: SGHDT and YYEEEE. The CDR3 coding sequence is TGTGCCAGCAGCGATACCGAGGACTATGGCTACACCTTC. Translated: CASSDTEDYGYTF. Variable domain in full (rest from reference TRBV5-6 and TRBJ1-2): DAGVTQSPTHLIKTRGQQVTLRCSPKSGHDTVSWYQQALGQGPQFIFQYYEEEERQRGNFPDRFSGHQFPNYSSELNVNALLLGDSALYLCASSDTEDYGYTFGSGTRLTVV.

This rearrangement joins TRBV5-6 to TRBJ2-2; 8 bases are a match to TRBD1. The V gene's germline CDR1 is SGHDT and CDR2 YYEEEE. This CDR3 is built from 16 residues. J lost 4 bases, V lost 1 base, and 6 bases had no gene match. DNA for the CDR3: TGTGCCAGCAGCTTGTTCCAGGGGGCTTTCACCGGGGAGCTGTTTTTT. Protein product: CASSLFQGAFTGELFF.

The chain links TRBV19 to TRBJ2-7; TRBD2 aligns across 8 bases. CDR1 and CDR2 from the germline V gene are LNHDA and SQIVND (reference sequence). The V and J ends lost 5 bases and 5 bases, in that order; junction bases with no gene match: 11. The CDR3 runs 15 residues. This CDR3 is CASSFSPGLVDEQYF. Here the CDR3 DNA reads TGTGCCAGTAGTTTCAGTCCGGGACTAGTGGACGAGCAGTACTTC.

This chain uses TRBV29-1 with TRBJ2-2, with TRBD2 identical over 9 bases. Germline trimming cut 3 bases from V and 5 bases from J; bases unmatched to any gene: 10. The length of the CDR3 is 16 residues. In germline, CDR1 is SQVTM, CDR2 ANQGSEA. The CDR3 nucleotides are TGCAGCGTTGACGGTTGGGGGACTAGCAGAACCGGGGAGCTGTTTTTT. Translation gives CSVDGWGTSRTGELFF.

This clone has only a few counts. This chain uses TRBV5-6 with TRBJ1-1, with D hard to call. Trimming stripped 5 bases from V and 7 bases from J, with 12 bases between. Germline loops: CDR1 SGHDT, CDR2 YYEEEE. This CDR3 is 12 amino acids long. CDR3 sequence: CASSLVGFEAFF. The CDR3 DNA is TGTGCCAGCAGTCTGGTCGGGTTTGAAGCTTTCTTT. Supplemented by reference TRBV5-6 and TRBJ1-1, the full variable domain reads DAGVTQSPTHLIKTRGQQVTLRCSPKSGHDTVSWYQQALGQGPQFIFQYYEEEERQRGNFPDRFSGHQFPNYSSELNVNALLLGDSALYLCASSLVGFEAFFGQGTRLTVV.

The chain recombines TRBV11-3 with TRBJ2-5, with D unresolved. V was clipped by 6 bases and J by 3 bases, with 11 bases between them. The CDR3 has 13 amino acids. From germline, CDR1 is SGHNT and CDR2 YENEEA. As DNA, the CDR3 is TGTGCCAGCAGAGAAGAGATAAAAGAGACCCAGTACTTC. Encoded protein: CASREEIKETQYF. The full variable domain, rest sourced from reference TRBV11-3 and TRBJ2-5, is EAGVVQSPRYKIIEKKQPVAFWCNPISGHNTLYWYLQNLGQGPELLIRYENEEAVDDSQLPKDRFSAERLKGVDSTLKIQPAELGDSAVYLCASREEIKETQYFGPGTRLLVL.

The V gene is TRBV6-5, the J gene TRBJ1-1, with 7 bases fitting TRBD1. The CDR3 has 12 residues. The V and J ends lost 5 bases and 4 bases, in that order; junction bases with no gene match: 1. Germline V gene lookup returns CDR1 MNHEY and CDR2 SVGAGI. CDR3: CASSNRGTEAFF. The CDR3 DNA reads as TGTGCCAGCAGTAACAGGGGCACTGAAGCTTTCTTT.

V is TRBV7-9 and J is TRBJ2-6, with 7 bases fitting TRBD1. Germline values: CDR1 SEHNR, CDR2 FQNEAQ (reference sequence). The CDR3 has 16 amino acids. V lost 6 bases to trimming and J lost 0 bases; unmatched junction nucleotides: 5. CDR3 in amino acids: CASRAGTVSGANVLTF. The CDR3 DNA follows: TGTGCCAGCAGAGCAGGGACAGTCTCTGGGGCCAACGTCCTGACTTTC.

This chain joins TRBV5-6 and TRBJ1-2; 9 bases match TRBD1. Germline values: CDR1 SGHDT, CDR2 YYEEEE. This CDR3 contains 15 residues. Trimming removed 5 bases from V and 5 bases from J; junction bases left unmatched: 10. The chain's CDR3 is CASSLPGQGPYGYTF. As DNA, the CDR3 is TGTGCCAGCAGTCTTCCGGGACAGGGACCTTATGGCTACACCTTC.

V and J are TRBV7-2 and TRBJ2-1, with 9 positions matching TRBD2. The trim removed 1 base at V and 7 bases at J, leaving 5 bases unmatched. Germline-derived CDR1 and CDR2 are SGHTA and FQGNSA. The CDR3 totals 15 residues. CDR3 residues: CASSLESGRHNEQFF. The CDR3 nucleotides read TGTGCCAGCAGCTTAGAGAGCGGGAGGCATAATGAGCAGTTCTTC.

This rearrangement joins TRBV6-5 to TRBJ2-1; D is unresolved. V shed 5 bases and J shed 7 bases, with 6 bases lying between them. The CDR3 is made up of 11 amino acids. Germline CDR1 and CDR2: MNHEY and SVGAGI. CDR3 in DNA: TGTGCCAGCAGTAACGCGAATGAGCAGTTCTTC. It is translated as CASSNANEQFF.

The genes are TRBV7-9 and TRBJ2-5, with D possibly being TRBD1 (6 bases). The germline gives CDR1 SEHNR, CDR2 FQNEAQ (reference sequence). Between the trimmed V and J ends, which lost 1 base and 1 base, there was a span of 16 bases. The CDR3 is made up of 17 amino acids. CDR3 region: CASSLGFVDRRQETQYF. CDR3 bases: TGTGCCAGCAGCTTAGGGTTCGTCGACAGGCGCCAAGAGACCCAGTACTTC.

V usage is TRBV28 and J usage is TRBJ1-2; D is perhaps TRBD1 (5 bases). Looked up from germline, CDR1 is MDHEN and CDR2 is SYDVKM. V lost 5 bases, J lost 4 bases, and 11 bases lay in between. The CDR3 loop spans 13 amino acids. The CDR3 DNA sequence: TGTGCCAGCAGTGTGGGGACTGTCTATGGCTACACCTTC. It yields the protein CASSVGTVYGYTF.

The rearrangement uses TRBV9 and TRBJ1-1, with D uncertain. CDR1 and CDR2 from the germline V gene are SGDLS and YYNGEE. The CDR3 length is 13 residues. V was cut by 3 bases and J by 3 bases, with 9 bases left in between. CDR3 in DNA: TGTGCCAGCAGCGGCGGACTGTACACTGAAGCTTTCTTT. As protein: CASSGGLYTEAFF. Looking up the rest from reference TRBV9 and TRBJ1-1 gives the full variable domain: DSGVTQTPKHLITATGQRVTLRCSPRSGDLSVYWYQQSLDQGLQFLIQYYNGEERAKGNILERFSAQQFPDLHSELNLSSLELGDSALYFCASSGGLYTEAFFGQGTRLTVV.

This clone was recorded only once. The rearrangement joins TRBV25-1 to TRBJ1-1, with a tentative D call TRBD1 (5 bases). Germline CDR1 MGHDK, CDR2 SYGVNS. Trimming pared 10 bases from V and 2 bases from J, leaving 14 bases between. CDR3 size: 13 residues. CDR3 nucleotides: TGTGCCACCAGGGAGAGTAAAAACACTGAAGCTTTCTTT. It yields the protein CATRESKNTEAFF.

The chain carries TRBV13 and TRBJ2-7, with 9 bases fitting TRBD2. Looked up from germline, CDR1 is PRHDT and CDR2 is FYEKMQ (reference sequence). V lost 5 bases and J lost 5; bases outside the gene matches: 10. The CDR3 totals 15 residues. The CDR3 reads CASSPRLAGYDEQYF. The CDR3 bases are TGTGCCAGCAGCCCCCGTCTAGCGGGATACGACGAGCAGTACTTC.

V gene TRBV5-8 combines with J gene TRBJ1-5, with D possibly being TRBD1 (6 bases). Trimming pared 6 bases from V and 7 bases from J, leaving 17 bases between. The CDR3 has 14 residues. The germline gives CDR1 SGHTS, CDR2 YDEGEE. In DNA, the CDR3 is TGTGCCAGCACCGGTCGGGGGGCAGGGCAGCCCCAGCATTTT. As protein: CASTGRGAGQPQHF.

The rearrangement links TRBV6-5 to TRBJ2-7, with 7 bases lining up with TRBD2. The CDR3 contains 13 residues. J lost 3 bases, V lost 6 bases, and 5 bases had no gene match. The germline CDR1 and CDR2 sequences are MNHEY and SVGAGI. CDR3 protein: CASRGSGDYEQYF. DNA of the CDR3: TGTGCCAGCAGAGGAAGCGGGGACTACGAGCAGTACTTC.

V gene TRBV2 combines with J gene TRBJ1-5; 11 nucleotides agree with TRBD1. This CDR3 is 15 amino acids long. V shed 8 bases and J 1 base; nucleotides not matched to a gene: 4. Germline values: CDR1 SNHLY, CDR2 FYNNEI. The CDR3 sequence: CASSGQGASNQPQHF. CDR3 bases: TGTGCCAGCTCAGGACAGGGGGCCAGCAATCAGCCCCAGCATTTT.

The chain couples TRBV2 to TRBJ2-7; 7 bases map to TRBD1. The CDR3 extends over 14 amino acids. V lost 4 bases and J lost 2; bases outside the gene matches: 5. Germline lookup yields CDR1 SNHLY and CDR2 FYNNEI. The chain's CDR3 is CASSVQGKPYEQYF. CDR3 in DNA: TGTGCCAGCAGTGTACAGGGGAAACCCTACGAGCAGTACTTC.